This T cell receptor beta chain was profiled in a study of chemoradiotherapy in HPV16-positive cancers. Study context: Candidate HPV-specific clones and shared TCR motifs came from two HPV16-positive patients.

Germline V CDR1 and CDR2: KGHSH, LQKENI. The CDR3 is 17 amino acids. The germline V and J ends were trimmed by 4 bases and 5 bases, with 18 bases remaining between them. Study-level results: Non-HPV-specific T cells did not expand in tumors during treatment, whereas candidate HPV-specific clones and E7-related motifs did. HPV-specific T cells were functionally defined from only two HPV16-positive patients. HPV-responsive T-cell expansion during chemoradiotherapy was linked to improved recurrence-free survival in HPV16-positive patients.

Some clones are missing from TCRdb's copy, which holds only in-frame ones; the method was immunoSEQ multiplex PCR. The repertoire holds 850 to 1,100 clones, 77% seen once, with roughly 12% in the top ten. A note on this clone: What it binds is not known.

The sequencing here drew on tumor tissue, taken from a patient who underwent chemoradiotherapy. The clonotype comes from a human donor with HPV-associated anogenital cancer. The chain combines TRBV18 with TRBJ2-6; D is unresolved. The chain's CDR3 is CASSHYDLQSRANVLTF. The CDR3 DNA follows: TGTGCCAGCTCACATTATGATTTACAAAGTCGGGCCAACGTCCTGACTTTC.